This entry lists 25 T cell receptor beta chains sequenced from one sample in a study of graft-versus-host responses after intestinal transplantation. Their antigen targets remain unknown. Some clones are missing from TCRdb's copy, which holds only in-frame ones; the method was immunoSEQ multiplex PCR. Among approximately 110,000 clones listed, around nine tenths were seen once. The starting material was unstimulated CD4+ T cells sorted from spleen or lymph node cells, obtained before transplant. The receptor set was obtained from a human donor who was the organ donor for an intestinal transplant.

This rearrangement joins TRBV10-1 to TRBJ2-7, with D perhaps TRBD1 or TRBD2 (5 bases each). V lost 9 bases, J lost 2 bases, and 14 bases lay in between. This CDR3 is built from 13 residues. Germline lookup yields CDR1 WNHNN and CDR2 SYGVQD (reference sequence). This CDR3 is CASLRQGPYEQYF. The CDR3 nucleotides read TGCGCCAGTTTGAGGCAGGGACCCTACGAGCAGTACTTC.

J is TRBJ2-1 and V is TRBV6-5; 7 nucleotides match TRBD1. Germline lookup yields CDR1 MNHEY and CDR2 SVGAGI. The CDR3 is 15 amino acids. V was clipped by 6 bases and J by 0 bases; unmatched bases: 5. In DNA, the CDR3 is TGTGCCAGCAGGGGCAGGGGGAGCTCCTACAATGAGCAGTTCTTC. This sequence encodes CASRGRGSSYNEQFF.

The rearrangement uses TRBV10-3 and TRBJ2-3, with 7 bases lining up with TRBD2. Germline values: CDR1 ENHRY, CDR2 SYGVKD. This CDR3 comprises 16 residues. The J segment lost 0 bases and the V segment lost 6 bases, leaving 9 bases of the junction unmatched. The DNA of the CDR3 is TGTGCCATCAGCCCCGCGACTAGCCCAAGCACAGATACGCAGTATTTT. Protein: CAISPATSPSTDTQYF.

This rearrangement joins TRBV30 to TRBJ2-5, with D perhaps TRBD1 (5 bases). CDR1 GTSNPN and CDR2 SVGIG come from the germline V gene (reference sequence). The CDR3 contains 14 residues. Trimming pared 2 bases from V and 5 bases from J, leaving 15 bases between. CDR3 DNA: TGTGCCTGGAGTAGGCAGGGCGTCCGGGAGACCCAGTACTTC. It codes for CAWSRQGVRETQYF.

The DNA for the CDR3 is TGCGCCAGCAGCTTGTGGGGACTAGCGGGAGGAAACGAGCAGTACTTC. Translation: CASSLWGLAGGNEQYF. The chain employs TRBV5-1 and TRBJ2-7; TRBD2 agrees at 15 bases. This CDR3 contains 16 residues. Germline V gene data show CDR1 as SGHRS and CDR2 as YFSETQ. V dropped 1 base and J dropped 5; count of bases not matched to a gene: 4.

V and J are TRBV19 and TRBJ1-2; D unresolved. The CDR3 totals 13 residues. V was trimmed by 5 bases and J by 8 bases, leaving 15 bases between them. Germline CDR1 LNHDA, CDR2 SQIVND (reference sequence). CDR3 protein: CASSREGTFGYTF. CDR3 nucleotides: TGTGCCAGTAGTCGGGAGGGAACGTTCGGCTACACCTTC.

V and J are TRBV12-5 and TRBJ2-3; possibly TRBD1 or TRBD2 for D (5 bases each). The CDR3 contains 13 residues. V shed 5 bases and J shed 0 bases, with 6 bases lying between them. The germline gives CDR1 LGHNT, CDR2 FRNRAP. The chain's CDR3 is CASGRDSTDTQYF. CDR3 DNA sequence: TGTGCTAGTGGTCGGGACAGCACAGATACGCAGTATTTT. The full variable domain, rest sourced from reference TRBV12-5 and TRBJ2-3, is DARVTQTPRHKVTEMGQEVTMRCQPILGHNTVFWYRQTMMQGLELLAYFRNRAPLDDSGMPKDRFSAEMPDATLATLKIQPSEPRDSAVYFCASGRDSTDTQYFGPGTRLTVL.

The genes are TRBV4-2 and TRBJ1-2; 7 nucleotides agree with TRBD1. The CDR3 totals 16 residues. V shed 0 bases, J shed 2 bases, and the junction held 6 bases outside the gene matches. CDR1 and CDR2 (germline): LGHNA, YNFKEQ. The DNA of the CDR3 is TGTGCCAGCAGCCAAGATTCCGCCAGGGGGAACTATGGCTACACCTTC. It codes for CASSQDSARGNYGYTF.

The chain uses TRBV18 and TRBJ2-2, with D maybe TRBD2 (6 bases). Germline assignment: CDR1 KGHSH and CDR2 LQKENI. The V gene lost 6 bases and the J gene lost 1 base, with 9 bases spanning the gap. This CDR3 is 14 amino acids long. CDR3 bases: TGTGCCAGCTCCGGGACTGGGAACACCGGGGAGCTGTTTTTT. Protein sequence: CASSGTGNTGELFF.

The V and J genes are TRBV9 and TRBJ2-7; 9 bases match TRBD2. The V and J ends lost 0 bases and 5 bases, in that order; junction bases with no gene match: 15. This CDR3 has 18 residues. Germline-derived CDR1 and CDR2 are SGDLS and YYNGEE. DNA for the CDR3: TGTGCCAGCAGCGTAGTGAGAGAGCTAGCGGGATCTATCAACGAGCAGTACTTC. This codes for CASSVVRELAGSINEQYF.

The chain couples TRBV30 to TRBJ2-7, with D possibly matching TRBD2 (6 bases). There are 15 residues in the CDR3. Germline loops: CDR1 GTSNPN, CDR2 SVGIG (reference sequence). Trimming pared 3 bases from V and 2 bases from J, leaving 17 bases between. The CDR3 region is CAWSRGSSETYEQYF. Here the CDR3 DNA reads TGTGCCTGGAGCCGGGGGTCTAGCGAGACCTACGAGCAGTACTTC.

In nucleotides, the CDR3 is TGTGCCTGGAGTGTCCGGGACGGGCCTGGCTCTGGAAACACCATATATTTT. Translating it yields CAWSVRDGPGSGNTIYF. The J gene is TRBJ1-3, the V gene TRBV30, with D possibly matching TRBD1 (5 bases). V was pared by 0 bases and J by 0 bases, with 15 bases between. This CDR3 spans 17 amino acids. Germline V gene lookup returns CDR1 GTSNPN and CDR2 SVGIG (reference sequence).

This chain joins TRBV6-5 and TRBJ2-1, with no clear D. CDR1 and CDR2 from the germline V gene are MNHEY and SVGAGI. V shed 2 bases and J shed 0 bases, with 2 bases lying between them. The CDR3 runs to 13 residues. The DNA of the CDR3 is TGTGCCAGCAGTTACAGCTCCTACAATGAGCAGTTCTTC. Translated: CASSYSSYNEQFF.

This chain uses TRBV5-6 with TRBJ2-1; no definite D call. The V end lost 0 bases, the J end lost 5 bases, and 15 bases lay between the germline ends. Germline assignment: CDR1 SGHDT and CDR2 YYEEEE. This CDR3 is 16 amino acids long. The chain's CDR3 is CASSLVRLQLNNEQFF. The CDR3 region has the DNA TGTGCCAGCAGCTTGGTGAGACTTCAATTAAACAATGAGCAGTTCTTC.

V gene TRBV5-5 combines with J gene TRBJ1-2; D may be TRBD1 (5 bases). Germline-derived CDR1 and CDR2 are SGHKS and YYEKEE (reference sequence). CDR3 length: 13 amino acids. Trimming removed 2 bases at V and 8 bases at J, with 13 bases between. The CDR3 protein is CASSFYGGVGYTF. The CDR3, as DNA: TGTGCCAGCAGCTTCTATGGAGGGGTCGGCTACACCTTC.

The genes are TRBV7-9 and TRBJ1-1, with TRBD1 as a possible D gene (5 bases). This CDR3 has 14 amino acids. V lost 4 bases to trimming and J lost 5 bases, with 14 bases between them. Germline V lookup: CDR1 SEHNR, CDR2 FQNEAQ (reference sequence). The CDR3 sequence is CASSSRDGGTEAFF. The DNA for the CDR3 is TGTGCCAGCAGCTCCCGGGACGGAGGAACTGAAGCTTTCTTT.

The chain uses TRBV19 and TRBJ1-1, with unresolved D. CDR3 length equals 13 residues. Germline loops: CDR1 LNHDA, CDR2 SQIVND (reference sequence). Between the trimmed V and J ends, which lost 4 bases and 0 bases, there was a span of 6 bases. The chain's CDR3 is CASSKTVNTEAFF. In DNA form, the CDR3 reads TGTGCCAGTAGTAAAACAGTGAACACTGAAGCTTTCTTT.

The chain has TRBV5-1 and TRBJ2-7; 11 positions match TRBD1. V was clipped by 1 base and J by 4 bases; unmatched bases: 4. Germline values: CDR1 SGHRS, CDR2 YFSETQ. This CDR3 contains 15 residues. The CDR3 here is CASSLRTGGGYEQYF. CDR3 nucleotides: TGCGCCAGCAGCTTGCGGACAGGGGGCGGGTACGAGCAGTACTTC.

In the case of this clone: One junction end disagrees with the germline gene, perhaps due to a read error. The chain joins TRBV7-7 to TRBJ2-1; 12 bases are a match to TRBD2. CDR1 is SSHAT and CDR2 is FNYEAQ in the germline V gene (reference sequence). The CDR3 runs to 21 residues. The CDR3 DNA is TGTGCTAGCAGCTTATGGCGACTAGCGGGAGCGCCGGTTGTGTCCTACAATGAGCAGTTCTTC. Residues: CASSLWRLAGAPVVSYNEQFF.

The rearrangement uses TRBV6-4 and TRBJ2-2; a possible D gene is TRBD2 (6 bases). CDR1 is MRHNA and CDR2 is SNTAGT in the germline V gene. V lost 9 bases to trimming and J lost 3 bases, with 14 bases between them. The CDR3 is 14 amino acids. The CDR3 sequence is CASTKAGDTGELFF. The CDR3 DNA reads TGTGCCAGTACTAAAGCGGGCGACACCGGGGAGCTGTTTTTT.

This rearrangement joins TRBV6-6 to TRBJ1-4, with D uncertain. Trimming pared 7 bases from V and 1 base from J, leaving 13 bases between. The CDR3 runs to 15 residues. Germline CDR1 reads MNHNY; CDR2 reads SVGAGI (reference sequence). CDR3 protein: CASTAGSRTNEKLFF. In nucleotides, the CDR3 is TGTGCCAGCACTGCCGGGAGTAGAACTAATGAAAAACTGTTTTTT.

This clone was seen just once. The genes are TRBV5-1 and TRBJ1-3, with 10 bases identical to TRBD1. CDR3 length: 15 amino acids. Germline CDR1 SGHRS, CDR2 YFSETQ. V gave up 2 bases and J gave up 2 bases; unmatched junction bases: 1. In DNA, the CDR3 is TGCGCCAGCAGCTTCGGACAGGGGGCTGGAAACACCATATATTTT. Its translation is CASSFGQGAGNTIYF.

The chain links TRBV5-1 to TRBJ2-1, with 9 bases aligning to TRBD2. The V and J ends lost 0 bases and 7 bases, in that order; junction bases with no gene match: 11. The CDR3 runs to 17 residues. In germline, CDR1 is SGHRS, CDR2 YFSETQ. The CDR3 sequence: CASSLAPSGIQGNEQFF. The CDR3, as DNA: TGCGCCAGCAGCTTGGCGCCTAGCGGGATCCAGGGGAATGAGCAGTTCTTC.

CDR3 coding DNA: TGCGCCAGCAGCTTGTCAGGGGAGGGTTCACCCCTCCACTTT. Its protein is CASSLSGEGSPLHF. The V and J genes are TRBV5-1 and TRBJ1-6, with D possibly being TRBD1 (6 bases). Germline lookup yields CDR1 SGHRS and CDR2 YFSETQ. The CDR3 contains 14 residues. Trimming cost V 1 base and J 9 bases, with 11 bases left between them.

The chain is built from TRBV18 and TRBJ2-1, with TRBD2 identical over 14 bases. V trimming: 1 base; J trimming: 7 bases; junction bases outside the gene matches: 9. Germline-derived CDR1 and CDR2 are KGHSH and LQKENI. The CDR3 has 18 amino acids. The CDR3 loop reads CASSPQARRLAGGNEQFF. The CDR3 DNA sequence: TGTGCCAGCTCACCACAAGCCAGGAGACTAGCGGGAGGGAATGAGCAGTTCTTC.